This TCR beta chain was profiled in a study of T cell repertoires in cytomegalovirus infection. The wider study: Public TCR beta signature analysis indicated the presence of both CMV infection and matching HLA type.

The CDR3 runs to 14 residues. V gave up 3 bases and J gave up 4 bases, with 9 bases separating them. Germline V gene sequence: CDR1 MGHRA, CDR2 YSYEKL. Comments on this clonotype: Its antigen is still unknown.

Whole-study findings and limits: There were HLA-C-restricted CMV-specific TCR beta clonotypes dominating the ex vivo response. Individuals carrying CMV plus the relevant HLA were identified by cumulative frequency of public TCR beta families.

TCRdb ran MiXCR on the reads and lists one entry per CDR3 protein. The sample includes around 530,000 distinct CDR3 sequences, 16% of them seen just once. The J gene is TRBJ2-2, the V gene TRBV4-1; D is unclear. This TCR came from a human donor in good health (CMV status not recorded). Some clones in this sample may be carry-over from other donors' samples. Sequencing used CD8+ T cells from PBMCs. In DNA form, the CDR3 reads TGCGCCAGCAGCCATGGCGTGGGCACCGGGGAGCTGTTTTTT. It encodes CASSHGVGTGELFF.